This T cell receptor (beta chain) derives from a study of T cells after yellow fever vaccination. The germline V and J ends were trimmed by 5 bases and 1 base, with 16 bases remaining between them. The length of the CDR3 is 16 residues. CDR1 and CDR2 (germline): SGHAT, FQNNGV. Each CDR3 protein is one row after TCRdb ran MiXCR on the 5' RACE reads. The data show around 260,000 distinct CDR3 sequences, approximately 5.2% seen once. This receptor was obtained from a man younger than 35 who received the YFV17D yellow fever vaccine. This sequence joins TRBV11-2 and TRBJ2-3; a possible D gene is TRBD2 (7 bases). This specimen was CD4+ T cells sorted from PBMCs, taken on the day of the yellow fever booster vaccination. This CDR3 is CASSMGGAWGTDTQYF. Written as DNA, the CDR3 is TGTGCCAGCAGCATGGGGGGGGCGTGGGGCACAGATACGCAGTATTTT.